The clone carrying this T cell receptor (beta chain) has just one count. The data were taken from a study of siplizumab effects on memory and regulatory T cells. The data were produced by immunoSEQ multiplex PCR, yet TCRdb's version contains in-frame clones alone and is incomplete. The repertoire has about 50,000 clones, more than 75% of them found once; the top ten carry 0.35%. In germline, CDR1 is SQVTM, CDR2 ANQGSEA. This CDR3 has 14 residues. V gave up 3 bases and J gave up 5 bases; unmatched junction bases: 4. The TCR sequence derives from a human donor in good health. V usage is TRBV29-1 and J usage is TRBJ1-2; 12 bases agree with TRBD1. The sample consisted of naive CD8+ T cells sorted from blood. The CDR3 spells CSVDQGQGAYGYTF. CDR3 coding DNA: TGCAGCGTTGACCAGGGACAGGGGGCATATGGCTACACCTTC. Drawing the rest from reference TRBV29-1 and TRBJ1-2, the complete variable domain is SAVISQKPSRDICQRGTSLTIQCQVDSQVTMMFWYRQQPGQSLTLIATANQGSEATYESGFVIDKFPISRPNLTFSTLTVSNMSPEDSSIYLCSVDQGQGAYGYTFGSGTRLTVV.